This T cell receptor (beta chain) was identified in a study of blood T cell repertoires in COVID-19. The CDR3 contains 15 residues. Germline CDR1 reads SGHTA; CDR2 reads FQGTGA. The V segment lost 6 bases and the J segment 4 bases; nucleotides outside the gene matches: 6. TCRdb keeps only in-frame clones here, not all; method: immunoSEQ multiplex PCR. The table records about 59,000 clones, more than 75% of them present only once. Sequencing was carried out using peripheral blood. This receptor was identified in an elderly man with acute or convalescent COVID-19. The chain carries TRBV7-3 and TRBJ2-1; 10 bases align to TRBD2. This chain's CDR3 is CASSSGLADYNEQFF. The CDR3 bases are TGTGCCAGCAGTTCAGGACTAGCGGATTACAATGAGCAGTTCTTC.